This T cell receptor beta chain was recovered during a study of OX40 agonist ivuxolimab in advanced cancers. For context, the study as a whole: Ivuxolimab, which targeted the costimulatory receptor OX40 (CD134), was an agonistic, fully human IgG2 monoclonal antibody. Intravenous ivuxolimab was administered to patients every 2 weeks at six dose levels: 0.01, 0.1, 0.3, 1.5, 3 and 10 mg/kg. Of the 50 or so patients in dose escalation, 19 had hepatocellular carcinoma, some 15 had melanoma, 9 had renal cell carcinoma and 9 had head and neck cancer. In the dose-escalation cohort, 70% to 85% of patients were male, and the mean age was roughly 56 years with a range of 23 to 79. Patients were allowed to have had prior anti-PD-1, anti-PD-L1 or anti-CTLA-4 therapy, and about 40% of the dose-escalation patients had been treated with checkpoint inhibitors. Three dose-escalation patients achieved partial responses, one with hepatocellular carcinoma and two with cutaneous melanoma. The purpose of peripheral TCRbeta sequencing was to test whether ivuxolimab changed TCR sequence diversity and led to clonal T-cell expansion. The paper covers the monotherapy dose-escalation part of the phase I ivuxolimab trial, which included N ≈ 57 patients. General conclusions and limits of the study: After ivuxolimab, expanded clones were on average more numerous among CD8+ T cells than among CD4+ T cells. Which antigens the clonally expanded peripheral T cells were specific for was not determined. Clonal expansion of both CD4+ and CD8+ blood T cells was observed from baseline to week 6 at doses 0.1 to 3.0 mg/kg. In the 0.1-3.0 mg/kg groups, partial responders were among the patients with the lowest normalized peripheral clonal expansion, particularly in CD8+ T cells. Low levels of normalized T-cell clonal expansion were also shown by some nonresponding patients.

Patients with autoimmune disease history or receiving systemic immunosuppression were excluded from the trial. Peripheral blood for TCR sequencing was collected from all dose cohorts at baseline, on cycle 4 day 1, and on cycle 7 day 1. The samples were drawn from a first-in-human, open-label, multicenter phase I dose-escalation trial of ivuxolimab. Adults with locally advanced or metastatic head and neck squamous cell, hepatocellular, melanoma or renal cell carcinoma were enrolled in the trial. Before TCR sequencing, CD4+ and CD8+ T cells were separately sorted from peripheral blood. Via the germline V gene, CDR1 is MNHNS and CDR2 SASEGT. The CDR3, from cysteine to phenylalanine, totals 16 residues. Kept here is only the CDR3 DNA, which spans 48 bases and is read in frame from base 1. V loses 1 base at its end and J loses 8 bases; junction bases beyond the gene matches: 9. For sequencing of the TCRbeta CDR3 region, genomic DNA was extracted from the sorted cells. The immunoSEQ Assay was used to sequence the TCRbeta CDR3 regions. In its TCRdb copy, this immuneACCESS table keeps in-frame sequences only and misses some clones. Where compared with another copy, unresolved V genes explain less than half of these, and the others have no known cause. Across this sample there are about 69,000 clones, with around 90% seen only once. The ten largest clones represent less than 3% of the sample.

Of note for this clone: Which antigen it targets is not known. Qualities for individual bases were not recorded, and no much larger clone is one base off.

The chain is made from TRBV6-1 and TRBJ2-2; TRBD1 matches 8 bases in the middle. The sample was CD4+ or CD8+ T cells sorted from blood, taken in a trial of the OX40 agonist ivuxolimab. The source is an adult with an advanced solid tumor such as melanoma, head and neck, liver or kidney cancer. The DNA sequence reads TGTGCCAGCAGTGAAGGTCGGACAGGGATTCCTGGGGAGCTGTTTTTT. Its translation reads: CASSEGRTGIPGELFF.